Following are 2 T cell receptor beta chains from one sample sequenced in a study of cytomegalovirus exposure and HLA in healthy donors. 60 Vbeta and 13 Jbeta primers were used in PCR. Produced via immunoSEQ multiplex PCR; TCRdb's table is partial and in-frame only. Of around 80,000 clones in the sample, around 60% were seen once. Sample: PBMCs. These receptors all come from a male donor in good health and CMV-seropositive.

The chain employs TRBV28 and TRBJ1-5; D call uncertain. V dropped 1 base and J dropped 7 bases, with 5 bases sitting between them. Germline values: CDR1 MDHEN, CDR2 SYDVKM. The length of the CDR3 is 12 residues. The CDR3 sequence: CASSLFMQPQHF. CDR3 DNA sequence: TGTGCCAGCAGTTTATTCATGCAGCCCCAGCATTTT.

The J gene is TRBJ1-2, the V gene TRBV6-5; the match to TRBD1 covers 8 bases. From germline, CDR1 is MNHEY and CDR2 SVGAGI. The V segment lost 2 bases and the J segment 8 bases; nucleotides outside the gene matches: 7. CDR3 size: 14 residues. Here the CDR3 reads CASSYPGQGSGYTF. The CDR3 DNA is TGTGCCAGCAGTTACCCCGGACAGGGAAGCGGCTACACCTTC.